This T cell receptor (beta chain) was retrieved from a study of human thymus T cells. Resections were taken during corrective heart surgery, and the thymus tissue came from these. This CDR3 is built from 12 residues. The ends were cut back, 0 bases at V and 4 bases at J, with 7 bases in the middle. Looked up from germline, CDR1 is SQVTM and CDR2 is ANQGSEA. Profiling relied on immunoSEQ multiplex PCR, and the TCRdb table lists in-frame clones only, not all of them. The repertoire consists of roughly 130,000 clones, with 90% to 95% occurring once and the leading ten covering roughly 0.024%. This receptor was identified in a boy in the first two years of life with a congenital heart defect but otherwise immunologically healthy. The chain carries TRBV29-1 and TRBJ2-7, with D perhaps matching TRBD1 (6 bases). Sequenced input: thymus tissue. The DNA of the CDR3 is TGCAGCGTTGAAGAACAGGGTTACGAGCAGTACTTC. This sequence encodes CSVEEQGYEQYF.